This TCR beta chain was identified during a study of immune reconstitution after stem cell transplant in scleroderma. Germline V CDR1 and CDR2: SGHAT, FQNNGV. This CDR3 is built from 16 residues. V trimming: 1 base; J trimming: 2 bases; junction bases outside the gene matches: 4. MiXCR, applied by TCRdb to the RT-PCR reads, yields one record per CDR3 protein. The data contain under 5,000 distinct CDR3 sequences, approximately 8.7% of them seen just once; the ten biggest clones take up around 4.2%. Within the sample, this clonotype is large. V and J are TRBV11-2 and TRBJ2-7; 11 bases fit TRBD2. The sequence came from a male donor with systemic sclerosis. The specimen was obtained before or after autologous hematopoietic stem cell transplantation (not recorded which). The CDR3 coding sequence is TGTGCCAGCAGCTTAGGCGGTAGCGGGGGGGCCTACGAGCAGTACTTC. It specifies CASSLGGSGGAYEQYF.